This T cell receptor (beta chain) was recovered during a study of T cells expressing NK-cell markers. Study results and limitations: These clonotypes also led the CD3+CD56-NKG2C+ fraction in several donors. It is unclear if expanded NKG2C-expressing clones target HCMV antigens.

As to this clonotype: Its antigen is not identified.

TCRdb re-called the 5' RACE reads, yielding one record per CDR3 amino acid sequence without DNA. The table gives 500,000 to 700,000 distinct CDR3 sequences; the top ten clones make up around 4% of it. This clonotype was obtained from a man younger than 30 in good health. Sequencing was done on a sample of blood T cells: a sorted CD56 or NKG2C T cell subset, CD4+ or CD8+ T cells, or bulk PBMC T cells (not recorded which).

CDR3 region: CASSLSYHKQFF. The V gene is TRBV5-6, the J gene TRBJ2-1. This CDR3 spans 12 amino acids. Looked up from germline, CDR1 is SGHDT and CDR2 is YYEEEE.